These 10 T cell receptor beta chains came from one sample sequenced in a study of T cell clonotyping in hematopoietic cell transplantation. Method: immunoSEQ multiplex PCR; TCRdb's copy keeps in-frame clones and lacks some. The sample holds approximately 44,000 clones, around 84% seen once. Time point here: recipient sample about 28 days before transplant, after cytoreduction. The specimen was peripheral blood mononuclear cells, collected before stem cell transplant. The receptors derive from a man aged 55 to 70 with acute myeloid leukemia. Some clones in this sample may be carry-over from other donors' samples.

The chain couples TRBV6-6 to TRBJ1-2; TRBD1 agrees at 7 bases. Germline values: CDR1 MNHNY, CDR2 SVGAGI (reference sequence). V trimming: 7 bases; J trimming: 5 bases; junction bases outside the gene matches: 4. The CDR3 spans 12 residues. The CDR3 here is CASTPTGYGYTF. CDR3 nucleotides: TGTGCCAGCACCCCGACAGGGTATGGCTACACCTTC.

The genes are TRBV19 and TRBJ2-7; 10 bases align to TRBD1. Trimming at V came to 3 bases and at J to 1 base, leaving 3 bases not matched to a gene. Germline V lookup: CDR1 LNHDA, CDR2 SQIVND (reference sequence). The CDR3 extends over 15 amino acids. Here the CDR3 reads CASSIQGQGSYEQYF. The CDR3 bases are TGTGCCAGTAGTATTCAGGGACAGGGGTCCTACGAGCAGTACTTC.

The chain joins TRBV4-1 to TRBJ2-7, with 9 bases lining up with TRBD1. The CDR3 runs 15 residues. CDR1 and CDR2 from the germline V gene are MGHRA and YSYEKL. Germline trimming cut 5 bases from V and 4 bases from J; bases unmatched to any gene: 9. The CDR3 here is CASSSHPGQGYEQYF. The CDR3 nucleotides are TGCGCCAGCAGCTCTCATCCGGGACAGGGTTACGAGCAGTACTTC.

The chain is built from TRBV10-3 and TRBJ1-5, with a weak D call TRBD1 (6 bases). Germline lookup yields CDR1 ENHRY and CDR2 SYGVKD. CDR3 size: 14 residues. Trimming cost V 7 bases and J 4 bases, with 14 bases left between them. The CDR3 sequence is CAIKGDTPNQPQHF. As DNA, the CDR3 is TGTGCCATCAAAGGGGACACGCCAAATCAGCCCCAGCATTTT.

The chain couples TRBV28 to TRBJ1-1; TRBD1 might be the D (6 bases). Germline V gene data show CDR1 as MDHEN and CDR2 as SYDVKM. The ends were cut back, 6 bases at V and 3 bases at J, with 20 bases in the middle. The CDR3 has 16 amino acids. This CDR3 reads CASRPTPQGLHTEAFF. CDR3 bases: TGTGCCAGCAGGCCGACCCCACAGGGTTTACACACTGAAGCTTTCTTT.

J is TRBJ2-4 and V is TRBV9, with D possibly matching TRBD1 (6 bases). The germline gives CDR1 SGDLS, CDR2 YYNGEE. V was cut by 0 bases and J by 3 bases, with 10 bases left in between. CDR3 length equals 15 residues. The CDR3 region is CASSVGQVGKNIQYF. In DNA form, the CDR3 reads TGTGCCAGCAGCGTAGGACAGGTTGGCAAAAACATTCAGTACTTC.

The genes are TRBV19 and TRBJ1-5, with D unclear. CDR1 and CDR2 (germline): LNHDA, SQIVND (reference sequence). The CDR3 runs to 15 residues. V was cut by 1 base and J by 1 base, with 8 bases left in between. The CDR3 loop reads CASSIAPGSNQPQHF. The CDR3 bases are TGTGCCAGTAGTATAGCACCGGGAAGCAATCAGCCCCAGCATTTT.

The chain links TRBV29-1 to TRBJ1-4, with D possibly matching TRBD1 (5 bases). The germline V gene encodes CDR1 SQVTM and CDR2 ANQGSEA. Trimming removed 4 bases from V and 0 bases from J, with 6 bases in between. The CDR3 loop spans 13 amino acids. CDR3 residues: CSVGGATNEKLFF. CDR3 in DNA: TGCAGCGTTGGGGGGGCAACTAATGAAAAACTGTTTTTT.

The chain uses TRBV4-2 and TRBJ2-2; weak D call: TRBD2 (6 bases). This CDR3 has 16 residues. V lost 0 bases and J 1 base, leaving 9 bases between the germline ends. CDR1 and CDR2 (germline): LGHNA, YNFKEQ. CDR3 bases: TGTGCCAGCAGCCAAGATTGGCGGGGGAACACCGGGGAGCTGTTTTTT. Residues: CASSQDWRGNTGELFF.

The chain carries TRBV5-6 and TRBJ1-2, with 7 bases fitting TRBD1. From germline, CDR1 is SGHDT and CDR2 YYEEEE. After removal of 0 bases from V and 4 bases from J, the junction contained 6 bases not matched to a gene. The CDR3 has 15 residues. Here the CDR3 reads CASSLGDRVGYGYTF. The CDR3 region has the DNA TGTGCCAGCAGCTTGGGTGACAGGGTCGGCTATGGCTACACCTTC.